A single sample gave rise to the 4 T cell receptor beta chains below, sequenced in a study of chemoradiotherapy in HPV16-positive cancers (dated by TCRdb to 2022 to 2024). Libraries were constructed by the immunoSEQ multiplex PCR assay. In TCRdb, the immuneACCESS table is reduced to in-frame sequences with V and J assigned. These tables do not hold every clone; where another copy was compared, an unresolved V gene accounts for under half, and the others remain unexplained. The sample data list some 7,700 clones, and around 68% of these were observed just once. The ten largest clones represent approximately 30% of the sample. This sample was taken from a patient who underwent chemoradiotherapy. The receptors originated from a human donor with HPV-associated anogenital cancer.

This clone has a handful of counts. V is TRBV5-4 and J is TRBJ1-2, with 7 bases matching TRBD1. Germline V gene lookup returns CDR1 SGHNT and CDR2 YYREEE (reference sequence). There are 14 residues in the CDR3. V trimming: 4 bases; J trimming: 8 bases; junction bases outside the gene matches: 11. The CDR3 sequence: CASSRPTGSRGYTF. As DNA, the CDR3 is TGTGCCAGCAGCAGGCCGACAGGGAGTAGAGGCTACACCTTC.

The CDR3 nucleotides read TGTGCCAGCAGTTTCCAGGGTACTGAAGCTTTCTTT. Translating gives CASSFQGTEAFF. This chain links TRBV28 with TRBJ1-1; TRBD1 is a possible D gene (5 bases). The germline V gene encodes CDR1 MDHEN and CDR2 SYDVKM. Trimming left V 3 bases short and J 5 bases short, with 7 bases between. This CDR3 is 12 amino acids long.

This clone was seen only once. The CDR3 sequence is CASSFISGFPAYEQYV. In nucleotides, the CDR3 is TGTGCCAGCAGCTTTATTAGCGGCTTCCCAGCCTACGAGCAGTACGTC. This chain links TRBV5-5 with TRBJ2-7; possible D gene TRBD2, 6 bases. This CDR3 is 16 amino acids long. Germline V gene lookup returns CDR1 SGHKS and CDR2 YYEKEE (reference sequence). The V end lost 2 bases, the J end lost 2 bases, and 17 bases lay between the germline ends.

CDR3 DNA sequence: TGTGCCTGGAGTCCACCTAGCCCCTCCTACAATGAGCAGTTCTTC. This translates into CAWSPPSPSYNEQFF. This chain connects TRBV30 to TRBJ2-1; TRBD2 is a possible D gene (5 bases). The CDR3 sequence is 15 residues long. V lost 2 bases and J lost 0, with 11 bases in between. Germline loops: CDR1 GTSNPN, CDR2 SVGIG (reference sequence).